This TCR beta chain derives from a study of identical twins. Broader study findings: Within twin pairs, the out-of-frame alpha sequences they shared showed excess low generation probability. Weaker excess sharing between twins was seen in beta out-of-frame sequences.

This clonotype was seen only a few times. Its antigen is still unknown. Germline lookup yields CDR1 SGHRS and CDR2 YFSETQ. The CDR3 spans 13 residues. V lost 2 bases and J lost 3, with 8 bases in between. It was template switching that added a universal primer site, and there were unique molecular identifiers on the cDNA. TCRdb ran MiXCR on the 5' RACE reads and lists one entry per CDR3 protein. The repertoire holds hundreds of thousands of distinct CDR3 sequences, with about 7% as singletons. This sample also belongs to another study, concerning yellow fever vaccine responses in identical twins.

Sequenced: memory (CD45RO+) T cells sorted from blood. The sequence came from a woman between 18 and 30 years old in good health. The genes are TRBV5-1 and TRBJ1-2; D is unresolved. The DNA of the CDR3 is TGCGCCAGCAGCTTACTGGGAGACTATGGCTACACCTTC. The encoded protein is CASSLLGDYGYTF.